The source of this TCR beta chain is a study of graft-versus-host responses after intestinal transplantation. Overall study: Following induction with anti-thymocyte globulin, all recipients were given tacrolimus and steroids for about 3 years. Study outcomes and limitations: Ileal or blood samples showed some GvH clones first, and such clones were also found in recipient marrow.

As regards this clone: Its specificity is unknown. Other DNA sequences in this specimen translate into the identical CDR3.

The assay was immunoSEQ multiplex PCR, and TCRdb's table has in-frame clones only and misses some. The sample holds some 120,000 clones, 90% seen once. CDR3 length: 15 amino acids. CDR1 is SNHLY and CDR2 is FYNNEI in the germline V gene. The V segment lost 6 bases and the J segment 4 bases; nucleotides outside the gene matches: 5. This clonotype was obtained from a human donor who received an intestinal transplant. The J gene is TRBJ2-5, the V gene TRBV2; 13 bases align to TRBD2. The source was unstimulated CD4+ T cells sorted from spleen or lymph node cells, collected before intestinal transplant. The DNA of the CDR3 is TGTGCCAGCAGCGGGACTAGCGGGAAATCAGAGACCCAGTACTTC. Translation: CASSGTSGKSETQYF. Filled out from reference TRBV2 and TRBJ2-5, the complete variable domain reads EPEVTQTPSHQVTQMGQEVILRCVPISNHLYFYWYRQILGQKVEFLVSFYNNEISEKSEIFDDQFSVERPDGSNFTLKIRSTKLEDSAMYFCASSGTSGKSETQYFGPGTRLLVL.